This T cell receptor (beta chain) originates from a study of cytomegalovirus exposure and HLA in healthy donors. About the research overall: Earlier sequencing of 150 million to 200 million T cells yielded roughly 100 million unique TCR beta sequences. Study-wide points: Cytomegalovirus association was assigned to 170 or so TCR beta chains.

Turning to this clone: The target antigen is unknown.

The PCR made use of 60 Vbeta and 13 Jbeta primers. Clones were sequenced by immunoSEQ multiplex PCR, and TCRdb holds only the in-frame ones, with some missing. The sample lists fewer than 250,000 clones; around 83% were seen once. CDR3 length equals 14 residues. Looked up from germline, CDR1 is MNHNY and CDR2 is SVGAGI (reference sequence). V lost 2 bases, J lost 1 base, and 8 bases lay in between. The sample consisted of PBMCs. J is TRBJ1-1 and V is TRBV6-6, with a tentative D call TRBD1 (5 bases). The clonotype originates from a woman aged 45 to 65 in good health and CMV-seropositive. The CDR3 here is CASSYPGGNTEAFF. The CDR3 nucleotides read TGTGCCAGCAGTTACCCCGGGGGGAACACTGAAGCTTTCTTT.